This T cell receptor beta chain was retrieved from a study of T cell responses to AZD1222 COVID-19 vaccine. Study-level points and caveats: Baseline seropositives among AZD1222 recipients totaled only 5 to 7. In a largely white British group with more females than males, clonal diversity was possibly underestimated. The study found vaccine-associated CD4 TCRs spanning spike, dominant at 160-218 and 743-854. Nearly half of unique spike-specific TCRs reportedly avoided B.1.351 and B.1.1.7 mutated regions.

With regard to this clone: Its target is unknown.

The CDR3 has 15 amino acids. The germline V gene encodes CDR1 SGHNT and CDR2 YYREEE (reference sequence). The V gene end was trimmed by 4 bases and the J gene end by 3 bases; junction bases not matched to a gene: 6. Method: immunoSEQ multiplex PCR; TCRdb's copy keeps in-frame clones and lacks some. The sample lists 100,000 to 150,000 clones; about 88% were seen once. The sequencing used peripheral blood, collected on day 0 of AZD1222 vaccination. The V call is TRBV5-4, the J call TRBJ1-1; TRBD1 aligns across 10 bases. This receptor was obtained from an adult in good health. The CDR3 spells CASSGDRGRDTEAFF. Written as DNA, the CDR3 is TGTGCCAGCAGCGGCGACAGGGGGCGCGACACTGAAGCTTTCTTT. Looking up the rest from reference TRBV5-4 and TRBJ1-1 gives the full variable domain: ETGVTQSPTHLIKTRGQQVTLRCSSQSGHNTVSWYQQALGQGPQFIFQYYREEENGRGNFPPRFSGLQFPNYSSELNVNALELDDSALYLCASSGDRGRDTEAFFGQGTRLTVV.